This T cell receptor beta chain was documented in a study of shared clonotypes between healthy human individuals. For the study at large: Researchers assigned three CD4 naive, three CD4 memory, two CD8 naive and one CD8 memory plate to each donor.

Researchers partitioned CD4+ cells into CD45RA+ naive and CD45RA-negative memory subsets. Germline V gives CDR1 SGHRS, CDR2 YFSETQ. J gave up 0 bases and V 4 bases, and 9 bases lay outside the gene matches. The CDR3 has 16 residues. Some clones are missing from TCRdb's copy, which holds only in-frame ones; the method was immunoSEQ multiplex PCR. The sample consists of nearly 750,000 clones, about two thirds of them appearing once. The chain has TRBV5-1 and TRBJ2-7; 8 nucleotides match TRBD2. The sequence was obtained from a woman aged 25 to 39 in good health. Sequencing was carried out using memory CD4+ T cells sorted from blood. Subset denoted: CD45RA-negative fraction. In nucleotides, the CDR3 is TGCGCCAGCAGCCTGACTAGCGAGATACGCTCCTACGAGCAGTACTTC. This translates into CASSLTSEIRSYEQYF.